This T cell receptor beta chain was retrieved from a study of blood T cell repertoires in COVID-19. Per the authors' pipeline: From reference gene primer amplification, estimates of nucleated cell counts were derived. Profiled with immunoSEQ multiplex PCR; TCRdb holds only in-frame clones, not every one. The D gene and trimming were derived from the DNA, and the V and J assignments and clone size from that table. The sample shows 25,000 to 30,000 clones, around 87% of them seen only once. Trimming took off 7 bases at V and 7 bases at J, with 13 bases between the two ends. There are 13 residues in the CDR3. Germline V gene data show CDR1 as SGHAT and CDR2 as FQDESV (reference sequence).

Sequencing used peripheral blood. The chain employs TRBV11-1 and TRBJ2-2; possibly TRBD2 for D (6 bases). This TCR came from a man between 65 and 80 years old with acute or convalescent COVID-19. The CDR3 loop is CASTLTSYGELFF. For the CDR3, the DNA is TGTGCCAGCACCTTGACTAGTTACGGGGAGCTGTTTTTT.